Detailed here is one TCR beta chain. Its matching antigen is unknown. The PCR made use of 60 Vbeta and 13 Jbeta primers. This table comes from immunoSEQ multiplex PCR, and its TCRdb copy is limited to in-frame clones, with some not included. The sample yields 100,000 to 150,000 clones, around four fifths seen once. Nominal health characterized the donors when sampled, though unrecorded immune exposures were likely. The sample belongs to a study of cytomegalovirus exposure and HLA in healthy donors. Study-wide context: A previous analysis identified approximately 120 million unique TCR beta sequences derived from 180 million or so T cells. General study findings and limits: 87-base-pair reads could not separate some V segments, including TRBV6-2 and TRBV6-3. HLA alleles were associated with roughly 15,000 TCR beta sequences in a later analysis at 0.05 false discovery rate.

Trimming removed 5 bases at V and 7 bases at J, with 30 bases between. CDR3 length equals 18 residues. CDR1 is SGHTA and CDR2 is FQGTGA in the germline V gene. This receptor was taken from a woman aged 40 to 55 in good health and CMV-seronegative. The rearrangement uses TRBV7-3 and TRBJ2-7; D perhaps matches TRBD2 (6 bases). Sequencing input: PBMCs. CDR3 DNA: TGTGCCAGCAGCCCCAATGGAGGGCCCCCCGCCGTTTGGAAAGAGCAGTACTTC. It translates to CASSPNGGPPAVWKEQYF. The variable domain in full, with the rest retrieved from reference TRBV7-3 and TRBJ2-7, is GAGVSQTPSNKVTEKGKYVELRCDPISGHTALYWYRQSLGQGPEFLIYFQGTGAADDSGLPNDRFFAVRPEGSVSTLKIQRTERGDSAVYLCASSPNGGPPAVWKEQYFGPGTRLTVT.